The clone carrying this TCR beta chain appeared many times. Germline V gives CDR1 SEHNR, CDR2 FQNEAQ (reference sequence). The CDR3 consists of 16 residues. Unmatched junction bases numbered 4, after V lost 0 bases and J lost 3 bases. This specimen belongs to a study of T cell repertoires in cytomegalovirus infection. Study-wide context: Both CMV infection and a matching HLA type were indicated by public TCR beta signatures.

TCRdb recomputed calls from the reads with MiXCR, one row per CDR3 protein. The repertoire holds around 450,000 distinct CDR3 sequences, with roughly 30% as singletons. This rearrangement joins TRBV7-9 to TRBJ2-2; TRBD1 aligns across 7 bases. This receptor was obtained from a human donor in good health (CMV status not recorded). Some clones in this sample may be carry-over from other donors' samples. The sequencing sample was made of PBMCs. Here the CDR3 reads CASSLAETGYTGELFF. The CDR3 nucleotides read TGTGCCAGCAGCTTAGCAGAGACAGGGTACACCGGGGAGCTGTTTTTT.